This T cell receptor (beta chain) emerged from a study of T cell responses to AZD1222 COVID-19 vaccine. The germline CDR1 and CDR2 sequences are SGDLS and YYNGEE. Trimming cost V 0 bases and J 8 bases, with 11 bases left between them. This CDR3 contains 13 residues. Combined were second doses at about 4 or about 12 weeks. Data came from immunoSEQ multiplex PCR; TCRdb stores just in-frame clones and leaves some out. This sample has roughly 120,000 clones, with around nine tenths found just once. The input for sequencing was peripheral blood, taken 28 days after the second AZD1222 dose. J is TRBJ1-1 and V is TRBV9; D call uncertain. The receptor's source is an adult who received the AZD1222 COVID-19 vaccine. CDR3 in DNA: TGTGCCAGCAGCGTAGGAAGAGATACCGAAGCTTTCTTT. This sequence encodes CASSVGRDTEAFF.